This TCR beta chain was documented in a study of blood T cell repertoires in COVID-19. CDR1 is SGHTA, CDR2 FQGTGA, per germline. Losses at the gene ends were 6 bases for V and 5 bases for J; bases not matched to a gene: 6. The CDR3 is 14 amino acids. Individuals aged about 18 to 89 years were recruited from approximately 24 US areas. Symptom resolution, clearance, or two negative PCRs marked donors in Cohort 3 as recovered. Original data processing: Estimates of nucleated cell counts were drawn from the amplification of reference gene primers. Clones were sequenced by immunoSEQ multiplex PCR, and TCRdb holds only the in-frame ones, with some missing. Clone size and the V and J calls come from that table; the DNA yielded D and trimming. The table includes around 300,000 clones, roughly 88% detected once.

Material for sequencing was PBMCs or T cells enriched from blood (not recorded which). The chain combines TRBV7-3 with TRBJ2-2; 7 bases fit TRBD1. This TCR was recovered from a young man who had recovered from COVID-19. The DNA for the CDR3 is TGTGCCAGCAGACCAACAGGGGTAACCGGGGAGCTGTTTTTT. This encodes CASRPTGVTGELFF.